Below are 6 T cell receptor beta chains sequenced from a single sample in a study of blood T cell repertoires in COVID-19. Profiled with immunoSEQ multiplex PCR; TCRdb holds only in-frame clones, not every one. The repertoire holds about 160,000 clones, with around three quarters as singletons. The sequenced sample was peripheral blood. Receptors originate from a man aged 55-75 years with acute or convalescent COVID-19.

The rearrangement joins TRBV5-4 to TRBJ1-2; 8 nucleotides align to TRBD1. The trim removed 5 bases at V and 0 bases at J, leaving 6 bases unmatched. The CDR3 has 15 residues. The V gene's germline CDR1 is SGHNT and CDR2 YYREEE (reference sequence). CDR3 sequence reads: CASRLDRVANYGYTF. CDR3 nucleotides: TGTGCCAGCAGGCTGGACAGGGTAGCTAACTATGGCTACACCTTC.

This chain links TRBV19 with TRBJ2-3; maybe TRBD2 (7 bases). Per germline, CDR1 LNHDA and CDR2 SQIVND (reference sequence). The CDR3 length is 14 residues. V shed 8 bases and J shed 4 bases, with 16 bases lying between them. CDR3 bases: TGTGCCAGTGGGGTTGGCGGGGGCGCAGATACGCAGTATTTT. It specifies CASGVGGGADTQYF.

The genes are TRBV7-9 and TRBJ1-6; TRBD1 matches 8 bases. The CDR3 runs to 16 residues. With V trimmed by 6 bases and J by 7 bases, 11 bases remained unmatched. From germline, CDR1 is SEHNR and CDR2 FQNEAQ (reference sequence). The CDR3 reads CASSSGGRRGNSPLHF. DNA of the CDR3: TGTGCCAGCAGTTCAGGGGGCCGGAGGGGAAATTCACCCCTCCACTTT.

The rearrangement uses TRBV18 and TRBJ2-7, with D perhaps matching TRBD1 (6 bases). V dropped 0 bases and J dropped 2 bases, with 17 bases sitting between them. CDR1 is KGHSH and CDR2 is LQKENI in the germline V gene. The CDR3 has 17 amino acids. The CDR3 spells CASSPPAGAKVPYEQYF. In DNA form, the CDR3 reads TGTGCCAGCTCACCACCGGCAGGGGCTAAAGTACCCTACGAGCAGTACTTC.

This rearrangement joins TRBV10-3 to TRBJ1-3; D unclear. This CDR3 comprises 14 residues. Trimming shortened V by 3 bases and J by 0 bases, and 6 bases separated the two germline ends. Germline-derived CDR1 and CDR2 are ENHRY and SYGVKD. The CDR3 reads CAISEGSSGNTIYF. The CDR3 DNA is TGTGCCATCAGTGAAGGGAGCTCTGGAAACACCATATATTTT.

The chain uses TRBV5-1 and TRBJ1-1; 9 nucleotides agree with TRBD1. Looked up from germline, CDR1 is SGHRS and CDR2 is YFSETQ. With 2 bases clipped from V and 6 bases from J, the junction kept 5 bases outside the gene matches. This CDR3 comprises 14 residues. The CDR3 DNA sequence: TGCGCCAGCAGCTTTAAACAGGGGGCGGCTGAAGCTTTCTTT. This codes for CASSFKQGAAEAFF.